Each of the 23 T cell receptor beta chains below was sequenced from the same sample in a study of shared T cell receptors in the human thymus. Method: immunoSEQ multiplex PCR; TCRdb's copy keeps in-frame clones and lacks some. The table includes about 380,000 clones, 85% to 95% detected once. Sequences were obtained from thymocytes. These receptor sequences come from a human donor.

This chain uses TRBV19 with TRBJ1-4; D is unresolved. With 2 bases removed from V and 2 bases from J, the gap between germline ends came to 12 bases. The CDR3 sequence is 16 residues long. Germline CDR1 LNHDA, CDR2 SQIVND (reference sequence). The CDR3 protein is CASSIIAGRTNEKLFF. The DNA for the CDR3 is TGTGCCAGTAGTATAATCGCCGGCCGGACTAATGAAAAACTGTTTTTT.

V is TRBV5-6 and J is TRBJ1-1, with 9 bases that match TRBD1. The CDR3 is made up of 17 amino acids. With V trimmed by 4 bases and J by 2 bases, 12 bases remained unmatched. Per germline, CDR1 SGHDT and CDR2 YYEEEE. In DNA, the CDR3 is TGTGCCAGCAGCCTTCTCGTCCCGGGACAGGGAAACACTGAAGCTTTCTTT. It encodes CASSLLVPGQGNTEAFF. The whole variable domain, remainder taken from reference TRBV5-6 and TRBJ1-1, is DAGVTQSPTHLIKTRGQQVTLRCSPKSGHDTVSWYQQALGQGPQFIFQYYEEEERQRGNFPDRFSGHQFPNYSSELNVNALLLGDSALYLCASSLLVPGQGNTEAFFGQGTRLTVV.

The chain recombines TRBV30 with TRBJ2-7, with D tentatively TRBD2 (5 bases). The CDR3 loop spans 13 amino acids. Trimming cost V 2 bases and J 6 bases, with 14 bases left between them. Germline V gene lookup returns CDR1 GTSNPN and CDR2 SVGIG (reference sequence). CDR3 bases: TGTGCCTGGAGTTTTAGAGGGAGCGGCGAGCAGTACTTC. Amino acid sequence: CAWSFRGSGEQYF.

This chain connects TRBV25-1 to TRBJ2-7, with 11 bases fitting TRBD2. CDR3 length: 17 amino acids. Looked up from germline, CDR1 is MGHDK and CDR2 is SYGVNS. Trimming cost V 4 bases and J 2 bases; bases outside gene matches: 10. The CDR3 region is CASSVRLGSGRAYEQYF. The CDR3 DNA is TGTGCCAGCAGTGTACGACTGGGTAGCGGGAGGGCCTACGAGCAGTACTTC.

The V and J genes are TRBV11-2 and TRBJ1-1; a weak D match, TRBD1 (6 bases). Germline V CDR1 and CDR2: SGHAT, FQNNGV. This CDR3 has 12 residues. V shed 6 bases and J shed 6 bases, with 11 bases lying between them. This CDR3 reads CASSRSGAEAFF. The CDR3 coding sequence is TGTGCCAGCAGTCGCTCAGGGGCTGAAGCTTTCTTT.

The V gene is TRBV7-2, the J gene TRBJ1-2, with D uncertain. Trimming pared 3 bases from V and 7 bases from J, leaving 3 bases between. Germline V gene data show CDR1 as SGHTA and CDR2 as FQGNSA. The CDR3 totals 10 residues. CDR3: CASSFRGYTF. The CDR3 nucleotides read TGTGCCAGCAGCTTCCGTGGCTACACCTTC.

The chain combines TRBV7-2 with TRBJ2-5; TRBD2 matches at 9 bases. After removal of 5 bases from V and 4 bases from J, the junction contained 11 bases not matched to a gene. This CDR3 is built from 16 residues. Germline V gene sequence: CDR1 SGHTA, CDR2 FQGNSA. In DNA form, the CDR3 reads TGTGCCAGCAGCCCCCATAGCGGGAGCTTGGGAGAGACCCAGTACTTC. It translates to CASSPHSGSLGETQYF.

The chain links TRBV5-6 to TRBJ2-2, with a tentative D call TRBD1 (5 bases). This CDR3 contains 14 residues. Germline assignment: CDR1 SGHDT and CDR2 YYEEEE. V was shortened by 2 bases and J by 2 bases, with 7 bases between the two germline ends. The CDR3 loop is CASSFQGNTGELFF. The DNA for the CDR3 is TGTGCCAGCAGCTTTCAGGGAAACACCGGGGAGCTGTTTTTT.

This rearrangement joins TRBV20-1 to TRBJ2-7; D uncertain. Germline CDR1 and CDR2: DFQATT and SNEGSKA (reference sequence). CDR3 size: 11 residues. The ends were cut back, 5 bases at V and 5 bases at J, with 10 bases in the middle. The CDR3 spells CSAGVGHEQYF. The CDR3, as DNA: TGCAGTGCTGGGGTCGGCCACGAGCAGTACTTC.

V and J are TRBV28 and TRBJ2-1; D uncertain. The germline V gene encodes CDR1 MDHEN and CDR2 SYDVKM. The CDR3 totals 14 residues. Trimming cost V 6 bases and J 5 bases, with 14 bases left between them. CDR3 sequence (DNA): TGTGCCAGCAGCTCCTCGGTCCTACACAATGAGCAGTTCTTC. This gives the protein CASSSSVLHNEQFF.

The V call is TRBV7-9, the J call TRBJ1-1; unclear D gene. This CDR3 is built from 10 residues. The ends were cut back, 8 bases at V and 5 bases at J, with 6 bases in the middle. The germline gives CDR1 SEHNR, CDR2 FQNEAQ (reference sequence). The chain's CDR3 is CASAGTEAFF. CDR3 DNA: TGTGCCAGCGCAGGAACTGAAGCTTTCTTT.

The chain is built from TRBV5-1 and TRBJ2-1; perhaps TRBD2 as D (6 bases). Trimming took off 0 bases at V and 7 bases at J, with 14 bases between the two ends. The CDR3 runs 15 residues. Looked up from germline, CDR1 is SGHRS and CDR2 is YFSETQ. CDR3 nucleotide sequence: TGCGCCAGCAGCTTGGAGGAGGGCCTGGAAAATGAGCAGTTCTTC. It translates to CASSLEEGLENEQFF.

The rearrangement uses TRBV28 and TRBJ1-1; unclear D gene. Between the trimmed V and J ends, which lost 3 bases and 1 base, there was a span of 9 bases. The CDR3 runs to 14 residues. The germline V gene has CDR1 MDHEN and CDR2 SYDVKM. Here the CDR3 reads CASSLIVRNTEAFF. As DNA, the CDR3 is TGTGCCAGCAGTTTGATAGTAAGGAACACTGAAGCTTTCTTT.

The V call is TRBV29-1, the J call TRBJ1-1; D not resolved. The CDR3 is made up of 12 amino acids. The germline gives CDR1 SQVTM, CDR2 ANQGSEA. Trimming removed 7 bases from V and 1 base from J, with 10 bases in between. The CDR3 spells CSDKSRNTEAFF. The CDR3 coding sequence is TGCAGCGACAAATCGAGGAACACTGAAGCTTTCTTT.

The CDR3 nucleotides are TGTGCCAGCAGTTACGGCAACAGGAGCAATCAGCCCCAGCATTTT. Translating it yields CASSYGNRSNQPQHF. The chain has TRBV6-5 and TRBJ1-5; D is possibly TRBD1 (5 bases). From germline, CDR1 is MNHEY and CDR2 SVGAGI. The CDR3 covers 15 residues. The V gene lost 2 bases and the J gene lost 1 base, with 9 bases spanning the gap.

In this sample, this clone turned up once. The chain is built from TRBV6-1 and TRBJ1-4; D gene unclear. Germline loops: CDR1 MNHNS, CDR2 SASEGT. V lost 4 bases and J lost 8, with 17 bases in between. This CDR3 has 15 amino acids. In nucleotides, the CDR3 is TGTGCCAGCAGTGGAAGAGTGGGAGGGCAGGAAAAACTGTTTTTT. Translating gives CASSGRVGGQEKLFF.

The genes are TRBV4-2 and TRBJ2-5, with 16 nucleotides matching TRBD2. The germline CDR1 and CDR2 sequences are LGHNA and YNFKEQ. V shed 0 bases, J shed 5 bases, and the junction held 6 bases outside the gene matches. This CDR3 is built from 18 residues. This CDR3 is CASSQEGLAGGGRETQYF. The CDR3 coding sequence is TGTGCCAGCAGCCAAGAGGGACTAGCGGGAGGGGGTCGGGAGACCCAGTACTTC.

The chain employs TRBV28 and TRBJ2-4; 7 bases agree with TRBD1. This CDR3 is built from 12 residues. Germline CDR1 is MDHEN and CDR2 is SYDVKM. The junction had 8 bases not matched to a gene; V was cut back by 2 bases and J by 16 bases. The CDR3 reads CASSLRGTEAYF. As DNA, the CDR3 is TGTGCCAGCAGTTTAAGAGGGACAGAAGCATACTTC.

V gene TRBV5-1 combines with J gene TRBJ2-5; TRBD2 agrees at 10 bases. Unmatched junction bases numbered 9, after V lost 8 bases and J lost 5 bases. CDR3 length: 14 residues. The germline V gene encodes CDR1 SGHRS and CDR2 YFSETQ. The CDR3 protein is CASGRAGGPETQYF. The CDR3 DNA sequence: TGCGCCAGTGGGCGAGCGGGAGGGCCGGAGACCCAGTACTTC.

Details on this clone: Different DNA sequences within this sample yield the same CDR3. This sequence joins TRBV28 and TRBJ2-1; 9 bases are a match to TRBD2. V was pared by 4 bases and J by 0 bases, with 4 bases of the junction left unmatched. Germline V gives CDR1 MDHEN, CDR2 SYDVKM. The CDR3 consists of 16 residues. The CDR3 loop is CASSSSGRSSYNEQFF. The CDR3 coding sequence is TGTGCCAGCAGTTCGAGCGGGAGGAGCTCCTACAATGAGCAGTTCTTC.

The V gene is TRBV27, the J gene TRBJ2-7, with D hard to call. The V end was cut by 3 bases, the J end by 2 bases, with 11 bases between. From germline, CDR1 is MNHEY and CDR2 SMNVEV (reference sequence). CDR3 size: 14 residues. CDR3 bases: TGTGCCAGCAGTTTTGTCCCCCATCCCTACGAGCAGTACTTC. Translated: CASSFVPHPYEQYF.

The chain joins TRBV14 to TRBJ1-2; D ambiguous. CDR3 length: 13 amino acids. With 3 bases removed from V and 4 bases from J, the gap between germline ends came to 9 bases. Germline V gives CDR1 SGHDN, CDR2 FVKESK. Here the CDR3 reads CASSQVRGYGYTF. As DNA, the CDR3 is TGTGCCAGCAGCCAGGTCCGGGGCTATGGCTACACCTTC.

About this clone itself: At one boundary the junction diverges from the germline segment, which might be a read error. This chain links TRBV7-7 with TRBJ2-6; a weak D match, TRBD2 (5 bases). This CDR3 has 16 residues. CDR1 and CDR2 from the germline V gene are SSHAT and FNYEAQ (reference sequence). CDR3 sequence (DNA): TGTGCTAGCAGCTCAGGAGGACGGCCTGGGGCCAACGTCCTGACTTTC. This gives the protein CASSSGGRPGANVLTF.